This passage covers 9 T cell receptor beta chains from one sample sequenced in a study of T cell changes during pregnancy in multiple sclerosis. This table comes from immunoSEQ multiplex PCR, and its TCRdb copy is limited to in-frame clones, with some not included. The sample holds about 75,000 clones, 70% to 90% seen once. Sequenced material: peripheral blood, taken in the first trimester of pregnancy. These receptors were obtained from a female donor in good health, enrolled as a control in a pregnancy study.

The rearrangement joins TRBV28 to TRBJ1-1; TRBD1 might be the D (5 bases). CDR3 size: 12 residues. Trimming stripped 4 bases from V and 3 bases from J, with 6 bases between. The V gene's germline CDR1 is MDHEN and CDR2 SYDVKM. The CDR3 sequence is CASSSGDTEAFF. The CDR3, as DNA: TGTGCCAGCAGTTCGGGGGACACTGAAGCTTTCTTT.

In DNA form, the CDR3 reads TGTGCCAGCAGCTTAAAGGCGGGGACAGGCCTAAACGAGCAGTACTTC. Translation gives CASSLKAGTGLNEQYF. This chain uses TRBV7-9 with TRBJ2-7, with 8 bases fitting TRBD1. The CDR3 has 16 residues. Germline V gene data show CDR1 as SEHNR and CDR2 as FQNEAQ (reference sequence). Trimming took 2 bases from V and 5 from J; bases not matched to a gene: 11.

V and J are TRBV27 and TRBJ2-3; D is perhaps TRBD1 (5 bases). Trimming removed 8 bases from V and 5 bases from J, with 20 bases in between. Germline V lookup: CDR1 MNHEY, CDR2 SMNVEV (reference sequence). The CDR3 is 15 amino acids. The CDR3 DNA sequence: TGTGCCAGCCTCCCAGGGATTAGTTTGGGAGATACGCAGTATTTT. Its translation is CASLPGISLGDTQYF.

This rearrangement joins TRBV19 to TRBJ2-1; 8 positions agree with TRBD1. The CDR3 loop spans 16 amino acids. Looked up from germline, CDR1 is LNHDA and CDR2 is SQIVND (reference sequence). The V and J ends lost 3 bases and 3 bases, in that order; junction bases with no gene match: 7. The CDR3 DNA sequence: TGTGCCAGTAGTATTCTTTCAGGGGGCGGCTACAATGAGCAGTTCTTC. Its translation: CASSILSGGGYNEQFF.

V is TRBV7-2 and J is TRBJ2-2; TRBD2 is a possible D gene (6 bases). The CDR3 runs to 14 residues. The germline gives CDR1 SGHTA, CDR2 FQGNSA. The V end was cut by 3 bases, the J end by 1 base, with 6 bases between. CDR3 nucleotide sequence: TGTGCCAGCAGCTTTAGCGGGAACACCGGGGAGCTGTTTTTT. It specifies CASSFSGNTGELFF.

The V and J genes are TRBV30 and TRBJ1-1; no clear D gene. Trimming cost V 0 bases and J 0 bases, with 14 bases left between them. Germline V gene data show CDR1 as GTSNPN and CDR2 as SVGIG (reference sequence). The CDR3 is 16 residues long. CDR3 in DNA: TGTGCCTGGAGTGTCCCCCGGGAGGGATTGAACACTGAAGCTTTCTTT. Residues: CAWSVPREGLNTEAFF.

Only one count was recorded for this clone. The rearrangement links TRBV7-9 to TRBJ2-2; D is ambiguous. The germline gives CDR1 SEHNR, CDR2 FQNEAQ (reference sequence). The V end was cut by 9 bases, the J end by 1 base, with 12 bases between. The CDR3 runs to 14 residues. This CDR3 reads CASSRLGNTGELFF. The CDR3 nucleotides read TGTGCCAGTTCTCGGCTAGGGAACACCGGGGAGCTGTTTTTT.

The chain couples TRBV30 to TRBJ1-5; D unresolved. CDR1 and CDR2 from the germline V gene are GTSNPN and SVGIG (reference sequence). The CDR3 sequence is 13 residues long. The V end was cut by 1 base, the J end by 9 bases, with 13 bases between. CDR3 sequence (DNA): TGTGCCTGGAGTGGTGGAGGGTCTAGGCCCCAGCATTTT. The encoded protein is CAWSGGGSRPQHF.

This clone was counted once. The V call is TRBV12-5, the J call TRBJ2-3; 14 bases map to TRBD2. The CDR3 length is 15 residues. CDR1 and CDR2 (germline): LGHNT, FRNRAP. The V gene end was trimmed by 5 bases and the J gene end by 5 bases; junction bases not matched to a gene: 3. The CDR3 is CASGPGTSGRDTQYF. CDR3 sequence (DNA): TGTGCTAGTGGTCCCGGGACTAGCGGGAGAGATACGCAGTATTTT.